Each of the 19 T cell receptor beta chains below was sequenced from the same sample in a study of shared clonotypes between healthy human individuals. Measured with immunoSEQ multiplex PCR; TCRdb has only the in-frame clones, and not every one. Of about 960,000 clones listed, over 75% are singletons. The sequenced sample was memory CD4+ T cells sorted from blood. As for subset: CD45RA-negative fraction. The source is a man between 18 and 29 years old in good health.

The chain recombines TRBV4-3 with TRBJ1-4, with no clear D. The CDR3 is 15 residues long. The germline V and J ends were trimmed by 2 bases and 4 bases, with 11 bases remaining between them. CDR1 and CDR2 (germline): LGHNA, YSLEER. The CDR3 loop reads CASSQRPQINEKLFF. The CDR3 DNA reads TGCGCCAGCAGCCAAAGACCCCAGATTAATGAAAAACTGTTTTTT.

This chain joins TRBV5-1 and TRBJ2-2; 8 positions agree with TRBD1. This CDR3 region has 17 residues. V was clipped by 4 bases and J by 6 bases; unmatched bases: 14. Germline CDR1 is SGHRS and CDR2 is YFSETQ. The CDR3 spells CASSQNPGQVDSGELFF. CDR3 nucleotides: TGCGCCAGCAGCCAGAACCCGGGACAGGTCGATTCCGGGGAGCTGTTTTTT.

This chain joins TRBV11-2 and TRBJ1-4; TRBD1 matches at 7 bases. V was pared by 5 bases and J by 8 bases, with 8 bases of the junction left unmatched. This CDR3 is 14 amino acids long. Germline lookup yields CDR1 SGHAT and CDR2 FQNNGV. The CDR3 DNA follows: TGTGCCAGCAGCCTTACAGGGGTCGGAGAAAAACTGTTTTTT. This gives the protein CASSLTGVGEKLFF.

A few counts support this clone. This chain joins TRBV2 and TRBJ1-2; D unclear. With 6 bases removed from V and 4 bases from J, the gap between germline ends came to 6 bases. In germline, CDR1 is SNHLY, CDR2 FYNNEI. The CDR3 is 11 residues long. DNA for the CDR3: TGTGCCAGCAGGTCCGTCTATGGCTACACCTTC. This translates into CASRSVYGYTF. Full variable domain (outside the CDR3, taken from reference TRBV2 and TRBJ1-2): EPEVTQTPSHQVTQMGQEVILRCVPISNHLYFYWYRQILGQKVEFLVSFYNNEISEKSEIFDDQFSVERPDGSNFTLKIRSTKLEDSAMYFCASRSVYGYTFGSGTRLTVV.

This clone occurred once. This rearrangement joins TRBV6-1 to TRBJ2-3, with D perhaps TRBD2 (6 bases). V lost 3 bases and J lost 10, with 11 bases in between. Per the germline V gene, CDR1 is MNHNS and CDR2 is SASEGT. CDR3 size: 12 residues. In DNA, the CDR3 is TGTGCCAGCAGTGATGGGACTGGGCCGCAGTATTTT. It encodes CASSDGTGPQYF.

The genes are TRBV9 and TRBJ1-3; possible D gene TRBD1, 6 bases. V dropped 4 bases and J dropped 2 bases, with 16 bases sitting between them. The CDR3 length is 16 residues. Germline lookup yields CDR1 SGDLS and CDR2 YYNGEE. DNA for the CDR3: TGTGCCAGCAGCCTAGGGGGAGCGGGTACTGGAAACACCATATATTTT. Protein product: CASSLGGAGTGNTIYF. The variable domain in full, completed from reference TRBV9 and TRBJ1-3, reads DSGVTQTPKHLITATGQRVTLRCSPRSGDLSVYWYQQSLDQGLQFLIQYYNGEERAKGNILERFSAQQFPDLHSELNLSSLELGDSALYFCASSLGGAGTGNTIYFGEGSWLTVV.

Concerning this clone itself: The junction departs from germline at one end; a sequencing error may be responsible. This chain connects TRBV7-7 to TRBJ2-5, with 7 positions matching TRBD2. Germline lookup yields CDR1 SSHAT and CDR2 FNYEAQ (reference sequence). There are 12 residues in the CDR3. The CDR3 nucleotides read TGTGCTAGCAGCGGGACCTCGGAGACCCAGTACTTC. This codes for CASSGTSETQYF.

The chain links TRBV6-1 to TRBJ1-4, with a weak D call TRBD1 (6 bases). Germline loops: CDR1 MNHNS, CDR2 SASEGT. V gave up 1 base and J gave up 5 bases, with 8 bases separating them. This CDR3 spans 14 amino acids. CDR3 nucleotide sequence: TGTGCCAGCAGTGAAGTAGGGGGGAATGAAAAACTGTTTTTT. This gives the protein CASSEVGGNEKLFF.

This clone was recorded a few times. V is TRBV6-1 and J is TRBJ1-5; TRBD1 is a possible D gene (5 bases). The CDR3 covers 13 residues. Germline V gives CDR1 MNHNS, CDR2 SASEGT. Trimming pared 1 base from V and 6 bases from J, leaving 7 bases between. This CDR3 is CASSEGRVQPQHF. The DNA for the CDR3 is TGTGCCAGCAGTGAAGGCAGGGTTCAGCCCCAGCATTTT.

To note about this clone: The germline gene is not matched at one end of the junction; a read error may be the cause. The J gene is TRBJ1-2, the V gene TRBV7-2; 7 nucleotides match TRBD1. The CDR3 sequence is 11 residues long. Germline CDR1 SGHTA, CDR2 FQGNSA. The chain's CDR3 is CASSLSGQALF. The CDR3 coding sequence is TGTGCCAGCAGCTTATCAGGACAGGCCCTCTTC.

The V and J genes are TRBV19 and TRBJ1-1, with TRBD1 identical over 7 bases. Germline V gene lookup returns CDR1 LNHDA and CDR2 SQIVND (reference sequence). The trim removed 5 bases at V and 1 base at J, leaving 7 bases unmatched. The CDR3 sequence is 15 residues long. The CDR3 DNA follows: TGTGCCAGTAGTTTGACAGGGAATAGGAACACTGAAGCTTTCTTT. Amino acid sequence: CASSLTGNRNTEAFF.

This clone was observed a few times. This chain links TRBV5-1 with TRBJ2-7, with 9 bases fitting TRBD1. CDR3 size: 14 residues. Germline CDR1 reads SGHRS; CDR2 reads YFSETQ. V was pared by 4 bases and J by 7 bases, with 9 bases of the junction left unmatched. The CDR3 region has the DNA TGCGCCAGCAGCCAACAGGGGGCGCTTGAGGAGCAGTACTTC. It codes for CASSQQGALEEQYF.

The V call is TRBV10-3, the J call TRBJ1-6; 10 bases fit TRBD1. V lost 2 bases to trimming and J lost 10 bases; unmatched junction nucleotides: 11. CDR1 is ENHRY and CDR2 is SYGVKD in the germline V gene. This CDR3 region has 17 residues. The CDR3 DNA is TGTGCCATCAGTGAGGCCGTTGTGGGGACAGGGGTCTCACCCCTCCACTTT. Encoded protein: CAISEAVVGTGVSPLHF.

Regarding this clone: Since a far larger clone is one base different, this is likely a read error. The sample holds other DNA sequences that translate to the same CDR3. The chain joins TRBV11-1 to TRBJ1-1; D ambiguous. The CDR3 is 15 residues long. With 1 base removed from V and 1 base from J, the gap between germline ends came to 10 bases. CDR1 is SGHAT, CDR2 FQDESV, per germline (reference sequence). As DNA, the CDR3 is TGTGCCAGCAGCTTAGAGGCACAGAGGAACACTGAAGCTTTCTTT. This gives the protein CASSLEAQRNTEAFF.

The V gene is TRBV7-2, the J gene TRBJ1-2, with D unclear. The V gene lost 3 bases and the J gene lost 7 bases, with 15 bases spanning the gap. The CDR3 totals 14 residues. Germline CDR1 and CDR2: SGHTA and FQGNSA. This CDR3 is CASSFENLRGGYTF. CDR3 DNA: TGTGCCAGCAGCTTCGAAAACTTGCGTGGTGGCTACACCTTC.

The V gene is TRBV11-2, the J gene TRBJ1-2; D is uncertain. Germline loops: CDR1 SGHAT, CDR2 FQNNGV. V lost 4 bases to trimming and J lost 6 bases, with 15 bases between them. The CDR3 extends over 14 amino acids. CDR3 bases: TGTGCCAGCAGCTCCACGGCCTATAGCGATGGCTACACCTTC. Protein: CASSSTAYSDGYTF. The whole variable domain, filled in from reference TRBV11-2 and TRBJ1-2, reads EAGVAQSPRYKIIEKRQSVAFWCNPISGHATLYWYQQILGQGPKLLIQFQNNGVVDDSQLPKDRFSAERLKGVDSTLKIQPAKLEDSAVYLCASSSTAYSDGYTFGSGTRLTVV.

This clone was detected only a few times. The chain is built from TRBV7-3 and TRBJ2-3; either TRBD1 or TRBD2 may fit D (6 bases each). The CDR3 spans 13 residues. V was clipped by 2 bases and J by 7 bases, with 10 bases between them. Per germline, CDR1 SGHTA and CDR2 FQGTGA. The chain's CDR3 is CASSLEGGNTQYF. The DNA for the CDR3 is TGTGCCAGCAGCTTAGAGGGGGGAAATACGCAGTATTTT.

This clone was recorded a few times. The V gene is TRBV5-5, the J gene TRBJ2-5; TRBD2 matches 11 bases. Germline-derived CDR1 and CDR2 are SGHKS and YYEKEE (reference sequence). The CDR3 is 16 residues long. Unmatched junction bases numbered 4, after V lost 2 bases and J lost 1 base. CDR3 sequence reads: CASSFLAGGIQETQYF. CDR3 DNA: TGTGCCAGCAGCTTCCTAGCGGGGGGAATCCAAGAGACCCAGTACTTC.

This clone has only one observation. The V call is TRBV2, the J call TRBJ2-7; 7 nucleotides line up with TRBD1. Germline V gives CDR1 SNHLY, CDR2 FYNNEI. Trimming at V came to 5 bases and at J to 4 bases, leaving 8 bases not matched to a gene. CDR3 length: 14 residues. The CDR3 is CASSPGQVRYEQYF. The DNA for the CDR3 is TGTGCCAGCAGTCCTGGACAGGTTAGGTACGAGCAGTACTTC.